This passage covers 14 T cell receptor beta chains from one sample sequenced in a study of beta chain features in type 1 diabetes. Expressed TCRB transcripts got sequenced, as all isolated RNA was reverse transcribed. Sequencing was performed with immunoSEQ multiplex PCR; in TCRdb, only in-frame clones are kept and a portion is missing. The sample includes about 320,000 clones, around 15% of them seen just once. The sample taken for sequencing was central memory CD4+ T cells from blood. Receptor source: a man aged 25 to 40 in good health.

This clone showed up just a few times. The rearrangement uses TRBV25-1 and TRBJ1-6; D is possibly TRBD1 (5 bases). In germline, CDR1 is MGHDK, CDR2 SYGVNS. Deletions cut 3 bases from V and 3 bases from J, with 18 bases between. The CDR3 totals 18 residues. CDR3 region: CASSDPRVGDGYNSPLHF. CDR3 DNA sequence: TGTGCCAGCAGTGACCCCAGGGTCGGGGATGGCTATAATTCACCCCTCCACTTT.

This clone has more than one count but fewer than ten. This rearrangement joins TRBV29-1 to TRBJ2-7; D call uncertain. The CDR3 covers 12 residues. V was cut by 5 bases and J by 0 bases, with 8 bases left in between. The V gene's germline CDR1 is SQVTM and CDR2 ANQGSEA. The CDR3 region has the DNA TGCAGCGTTAGCTTAGGCTCCTACGAGCAGTACTTC. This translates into CSVSLGSYEQYF.

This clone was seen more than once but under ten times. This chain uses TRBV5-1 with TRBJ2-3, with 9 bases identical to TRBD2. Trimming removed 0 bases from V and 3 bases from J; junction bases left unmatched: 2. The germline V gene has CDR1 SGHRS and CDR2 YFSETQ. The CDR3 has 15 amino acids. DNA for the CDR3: TGCGCCAGCAGCTTGGCGGCGGGGGGGACAGATACGCAGTATTTT. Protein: CASSLAAGGTDTQYF.

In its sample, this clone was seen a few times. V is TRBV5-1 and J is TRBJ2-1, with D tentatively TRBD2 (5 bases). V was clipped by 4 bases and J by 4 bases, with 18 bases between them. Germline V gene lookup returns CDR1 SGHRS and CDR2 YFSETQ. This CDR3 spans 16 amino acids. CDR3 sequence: CASSTNLAQLYNEQFF. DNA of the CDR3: TGCGCCAGCAGCACGAATCTAGCCCAACTATACAATGAGCAGTTCTTC. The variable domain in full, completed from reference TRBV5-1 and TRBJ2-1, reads KAGVTQTPRYLIKTRGQQVTLSCSPISGHRSVSWYQQTPGQGLQFLFEYFSETQRNKGNFPGRFSGRQFSNSRSEMNVSTLELGDSALYLCASSTNLAQLYNEQFFGPGTRLTVL.

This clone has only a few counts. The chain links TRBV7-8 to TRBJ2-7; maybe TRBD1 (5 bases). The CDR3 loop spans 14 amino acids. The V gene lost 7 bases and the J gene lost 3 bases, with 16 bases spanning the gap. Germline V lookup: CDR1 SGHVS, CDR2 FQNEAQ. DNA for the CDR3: TGTGCCAGCACCGTACAGGTCCCGGACTACGAGCAGTACTTC. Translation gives CASTVQVPDYEQYF.

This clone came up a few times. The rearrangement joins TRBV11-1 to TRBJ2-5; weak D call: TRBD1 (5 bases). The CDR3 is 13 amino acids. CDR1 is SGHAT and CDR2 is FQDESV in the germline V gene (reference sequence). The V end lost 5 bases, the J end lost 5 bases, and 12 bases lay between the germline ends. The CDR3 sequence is CASSVGAGETQYF. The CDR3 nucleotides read TGTGCCAGCAGCGTTGGGGCCGGGGAGACCCAGTACTTC.

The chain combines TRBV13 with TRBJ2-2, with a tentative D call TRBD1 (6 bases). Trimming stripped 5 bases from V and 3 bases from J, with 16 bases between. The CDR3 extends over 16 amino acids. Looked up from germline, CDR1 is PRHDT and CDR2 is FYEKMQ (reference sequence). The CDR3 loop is CASSLHRVMDTGELFF. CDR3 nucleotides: TGTGCCAGCAGCCTTCACAGGGTAATGGACACCGGGGAGCTGTTTTTT.

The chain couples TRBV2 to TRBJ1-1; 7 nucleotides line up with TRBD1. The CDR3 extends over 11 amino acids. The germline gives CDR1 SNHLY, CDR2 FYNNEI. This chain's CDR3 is CDQTGSTEAFF. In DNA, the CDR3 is TGTGACCAGACAGGGAGCACTGAAGCTTTCTTT.

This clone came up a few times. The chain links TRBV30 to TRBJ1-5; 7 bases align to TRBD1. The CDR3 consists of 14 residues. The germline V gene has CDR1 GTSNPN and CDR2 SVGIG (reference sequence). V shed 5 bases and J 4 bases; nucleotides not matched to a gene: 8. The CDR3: CAWPGGRWNQPQHF. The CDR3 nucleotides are TGTGCCTGGCCAGGGGGTAGGTGGAATCAGCCCCAGCATTTT.

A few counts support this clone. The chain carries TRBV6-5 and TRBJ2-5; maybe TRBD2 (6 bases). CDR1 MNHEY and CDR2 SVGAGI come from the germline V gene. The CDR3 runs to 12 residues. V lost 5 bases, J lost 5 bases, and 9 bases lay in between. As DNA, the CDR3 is TGTGCCAGCAGTGTTGGGGGGGAGACCCAGTACTTC. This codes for CASSVGGETQYF.

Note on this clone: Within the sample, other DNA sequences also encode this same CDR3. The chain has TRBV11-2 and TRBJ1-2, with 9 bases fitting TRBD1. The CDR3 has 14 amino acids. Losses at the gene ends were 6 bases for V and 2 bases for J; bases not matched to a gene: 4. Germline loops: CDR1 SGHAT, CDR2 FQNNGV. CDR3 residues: CASRSDRGNYGYTF. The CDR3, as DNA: TGTGCCAGCAGATCAGACAGGGGGAACTATGGCTACACCTTC. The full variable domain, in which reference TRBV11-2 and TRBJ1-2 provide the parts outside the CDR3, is EAGVAQSPRYKIIEKRQSVAFWCNPISGHATLYWYQQILGQGPKLLIQFQNNGVVDDSQLPKDRFSAERLKGVDSTLKIQPAKLEDSAVYLCASRSDRGNYGYTFGSGTRLTVV.

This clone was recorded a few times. CDR3 in amino acids: CASSSSEQGRAGELFF. The CDR3 coding sequence is TGTGCCAGCAGCTCCTCCGAACAGGGCAGGGCCGGGGAGCTGTTTTTT. J is TRBJ2-2 and V is TRBV11-3; maybe TRBD1 (6 bases). Germline V lookup: CDR1 SGHNT, CDR2 YENEEA. The length of the CDR3 is 16 residues. V was clipped by 4 bases and J by 6 bases, with 18 bases between them.

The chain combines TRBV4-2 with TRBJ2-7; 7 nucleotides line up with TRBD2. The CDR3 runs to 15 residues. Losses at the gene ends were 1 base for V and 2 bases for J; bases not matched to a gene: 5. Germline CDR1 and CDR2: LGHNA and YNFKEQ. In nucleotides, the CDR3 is TGTGCCAGCAGCCAAGGAGCTAGCGGAACCTACGAGCAGTACGTC. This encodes CASSQGASGTYEQYV.

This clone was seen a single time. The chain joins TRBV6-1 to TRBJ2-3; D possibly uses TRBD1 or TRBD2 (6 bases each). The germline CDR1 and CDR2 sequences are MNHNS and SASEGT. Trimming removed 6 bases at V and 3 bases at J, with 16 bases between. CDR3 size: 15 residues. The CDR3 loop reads CASRGLRGQTDTQYF. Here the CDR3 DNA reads TGTGCCAGCAGAGGACTCCGGGGGCAAACAGATACGCAGTATTTT.